The clone carrying this T cell receptor beta chain was detected a few times. The antigen is not known. The data stem from a study of T cell repertoires in cytomegalovirus infection. Study overall: Public TCR beta signatures were indicative of both CMV infection and a matching HLA type.

Findings and caveats of the study: Totalled public TCR beta family frequency picked out people who carried CMV plus the relevant HLA. The response measured ex vivo was dominated by TCR beta clonotypes (HLA-C-restricted and CMV-specific).

TCRdb reanalysed the reads using MiXCR and keeps one entry per CDR3 protein. This table has 150,000 to 200,000 distinct CDR3 sequences, under 20% appearing once. Trimming shortened V by 1 base and J by 3 bases, and 15 bases separated the two germline ends. The germline V gene encodes CDR1 SGHTA and CDR2 FQGNSA. CDR3 length: 16 residues. The chain is built from TRBV7-2 and TRBJ1-1; D is undetermined. The TCR comes from a human donor in good health (CMV status not recorded). Some clones in this sample may be carry-over from other donors' samples. The sample consisted of CD8+ T cells from PBMCs. CDR3 bases: TGTGCCAGCAGCTTAGTAGGGTGGGGAAGACACACTGAAGCTTTCTTT. This encodes CASSLVGWGRHTEAFF.